Each of the 18 T cell receptor beta chains below was sequenced from the same sample in a study of cytomegalovirus exposure and HLA in healthy donors (dated by TCRdb to the late 2010s). Libraries were made using the immunoSEQ multiplex PCR assay. In TCRdb, the immuneACCESS table is reduced to in-frame sequences with V and J assigned. These tables do not hold every clone; where another copy was compared, an unresolved V gene accounts for under half, and the others remain unexplained. The sample has hundreds of thousands of clones on record, roughly 85% of them singletons. The top ten constitute roughly 5.7% of the sample. What was sequenced was PBMCs. Every receptor here comes from a woman younger than 30 in good health and CMV-seronegative.

This chain joins TRBV5-1 and TRBJ1-4, with a weak D call TRBD1 (6 bases). Trimming removed 4 bases from V and 4 bases from J, with 17 bases in between. The CDR3 length is 16 residues. Germline CDR1 SGHRS, CDR2 YFSETQ. The CDR3 coding sequence is TGCGCCAGCAGCGGAGAACAGGGCTCCGTTAATGAAAAACTGTTTTTT. Translation gives CASSGEQGSVNEKLFF.

The chain recombines TRBV27 with TRBJ2-7; unclear D gene. The germline V gene has CDR1 MNHEY and CDR2 SMNVEV (reference sequence). The CDR3 is 11 residues long. The V and J ends lost 6 bases and 0 bases respectively, with 3 bases between them. The CDR3 spells CASRNSYEQYF. In DNA, the CDR3 is TGTGCCAGCAGGAACTCCTACGAGCAGTACTTC.

This clone was counted once. This chain links TRBV10-3 with TRBJ2-3, with a tentative D call TRBD2 (6 bases). The CDR3 covers 13 residues. V shed 6 bases and J shed 9 bases, with 16 bases lying between them. Germline V gene sequence: CDR1 ENHRY, CDR2 SYGVKD. CDR3 sequence: CAIRLSLGGTQYF. For the CDR3, the DNA is TGTGCCATCAGGTTAAGTTTAGGAGGGACGCAGTATTTT.

The rearrangement uses TRBV13 and TRBJ2-7; the D gene could be TRBD1 or TRBD2 (5 bases each). V was clipped by 5 bases and J by 3 bases, with 14 bases between them. This CDR3 comprises 14 residues. Looked up from germline, CDR1 is PRHDT and CDR2 is FYEKMQ (reference sequence). The CDR3, as DNA: TGTGCCAGCAGCCCAGGGACCGGAGACTACGAGCAGTACTTC. It specifies CASSPGTGDYEQYF.

The chain uses TRBV4-1 and TRBJ1-2; D is unclear. From germline, CDR1 is MGHRA and CDR2 YSYEKL. V was shortened by 1 base and J by 12 bases, with 15 bases between the two germline ends. This CDR3 spans 13 amino acids. CDR3: CASSQGLRIRNTF. DNA of the CDR3: TGCGCCAGCAGCCAAGGACTGAGGATAAGGAACACCTTC.

The chain joins TRBV16 to TRBJ2-6, with TRBD2 as a possible D gene (5 bases). Trimming took off 2 bases at V and 3 bases at J, with 8 bases between the two ends. CDR3 length equals 15 residues. Germline values: CDR1 KGHSY, CDR2 FQNENV. CDR3 residues: CASSQRAGGANVLTF. The CDR3 DNA is TGTGCCAGCAGCCAAAGGGCGGGTGGGGCCAACGTCCTGACTTTC.

The rearrangement joins TRBV11-2 to TRBJ2-1, with 13 bases fitting TRBD2. V was pared by 4 bases and J by 8 bases, with 5 bases of the junction left unmatched. Germline V lookup: CDR1 SGHAT, CDR2 FQNNGV. The CDR3 is 15 residues long. Here the CDR3 DNA reads TGTGCCAGCAGCTCTAGGACTAGCGGGAGCTATGAGCAGTTCTTC. Translating it yields CASSSRTSGSYEQFF.

The chain carries TRBV6-6 and TRBJ1-1, with D unresolved. The CDR3 totals 11 residues. CDR1 is MNHNY and CDR2 is SVGAGI in the germline V gene (reference sequence). Trimming cost V 6 bases and J 3 bases, with 5 bases left between them. The CDR3 loop reads CASRQHTEAFF. CDR3 DNA: TGTGCCAGCAGGCAGCACACTGAAGCTTTCTTT.

This clone has just a few counts. The rearrangement links TRBV19 to TRBJ2-2; D may be TRBD1 or TRBD2 (6 bases each). V was shortened by 4 bases and J by 4 bases, with 13 bases between the two germline ends. Looked up from germline, CDR1 is LNHDA and CDR2 is SQIVND (reference sequence). This CDR3 comprises 15 residues. CDR3 in DNA: TGTGCCAGTAGTACGTTGGGGGGCCGCACCGGGGAGCTGTTTTTT. Its translation is CASSTLGGRTGELFF.

This clone was observed once. The rearrangement joins TRBV4-2 to TRBJ1-3; D call uncertain. From germline, CDR1 is LGHNA and CDR2 YNFKEQ. The CDR3 length is 16 residues. Trimming left V 6 bases short and J 0 bases short, with 15 bases between. The CDR3 region has the DNA TGTGCCAGCAGTCCGAATACGGCCTACTCTGGAAACACCATATATTTT. This codes for CASSPNTAYSGNTIYF.

CDR3 loop: CASSTRDNEQFF. Here the CDR3 DNA reads TGTGCCAGCAGCACCAGGGACAATGAGCAGTTCTTC. The chain joins TRBV7-3 to TRBJ2-1; TRBD1 might be the D (5 bases). Trimming removed 5 bases at V and 5 bases at J, with 7 bases between. CDR3 size: 12 residues. Per germline, CDR1 SGHTA and CDR2 FQGTGA. Full variable domain (outside the CDR3, taken from reference TRBV7-3 and TRBJ2-1): GAGVSQTPSNKVTEKGKYVELRCDPISGHTALYWYRQSLGQGPEFLIYFQGTGAADDSGLPNDRFFAVRPEGSVSTLKIQRTERGDSAVYLCASSTRDNEQFFGPGTRLTVL.

This clone was detected only a few times. The CDR3 here is CAISETGEAFF. Here the CDR3 DNA reads TGTGCCATCAGTGAGACTGGTGAAGCTTTCTTT. The gene calls are TRBV10-3 and TRBJ1-1; D ambiguous. Per the germline V gene, CDR1 is ENHRY and CDR2 is SYGVKD. The CDR3 covers 11 residues. V lost 2 bases and J 7 bases, leaving 5 bases between the germline ends.

The chain has TRBV6-4 and TRBJ2-3; the match to TRBD2 covers 10 bases. The CDR3 is 15 amino acids. CDR1 MRHNA and CDR2 SNTAGT come from the germline V gene. V was clipped by 6 bases and J by 4 bases; unmatched bases: 7. The CDR3 DNA reads TGTGCCAGCAGCAGGGAAGCGGGAGGGGCAGATACGCAGTATTTT. This encodes CASSREAGGADTQYF.

The chain is built from TRBV10-3 and TRBJ2-2; D gene unclear. Trimming left V 2 bases short and J 0 bases short, with 7 bases between. The CDR3 spans 15 residues. Germline loops: CDR1 ENHRY, CDR2 SYGVKD. CDR3 sequence (DNA): TGTGCCATCAGTGAGAGGGATTCGAACACCGGGGAGCTGTTTTTT. Its translation is CAISERDSNTGELFF.

This chain connects TRBV27 to TRBJ2-7; 7 positions agree with TRBD2. The CDR3 totals 16 residues. Germline V gives CDR1 MNHEY, CDR2 SMNVEV (reference sequence). Trimming cost V 8 bases and J 2 bases; bases outside gene matches: 15. This CDR3 reads CASVSQAGPPPYEQYF. CDR3 sequence (DNA): TGTGCCAGCGTCTCCCAAGCGGGGCCCCCCCCCTACGAGCAGTACTTC.

The chain is built from TRBV5-1 and TRBJ2-5, with 8 bases identical to TRBD2. The CDR3 loop spans 14 amino acids. Germline V gene data show CDR1 as SGHRS and CDR2 as YFSETQ. V was clipped by 4 bases and J by 5 bases; unmatched bases: 7. The CDR3 is CASSEGLVRETQYF. In nucleotides, the CDR3 is TGCGCCAGCAGCGAGGGACTAGTGAGGGAGACCCAGTACTTC.

The chain links TRBV20-1 to TRBJ2-7; D remains ambiguous. Germline V gene data show CDR1 as DFQATT and CDR2 as SNEGSKA (reference sequence). Between the trimmed V and J ends, which lost 5 bases and 3 bases, there was a span of 8 bases. CDR3 length equals 11 residues. The CDR3 reads CSAHPVYEQYF. As DNA, the CDR3 is TGCAGTGCTCACCCTGTCTACGAGCAGTACTTC.

This clone was found once. The rearrangement uses TRBV9 and TRBJ1-2; no firm D call. Between the trimmed V and J ends, which lost 2 bases and 4 bases, there was a span of 6 bases. Germline CDR1 is SGDLS and CDR2 is YYNGEE. There are 12 residues in the CDR3. Written as DNA, the CDR3 is TGTGCCAGCAGCGTTGTTGGCTATGGCTACACCTTC. Protein product: CASSVVGYGYTF.